The 8 T cell receptor beta chains in this list originate from one sample, sequenced in a study of T cell repertoires in cytomegalovirus infection. TCRdb reprocessed the reads via MiXCR and lists one record per CDR3 protein. This table has 750,000 to 950,000 distinct CDR3 sequences, around 29% appearing once. Their antigens remain unidentified. This specimen consisted of cultured CD8+ T cells from PBMCs, obtained from culture after CMV antigen stimulation. These receptors originate from a human donor in good health (CMV status not recorded). Some clones in this sample may be carry-over from other donors' samples.

The chain couples TRBV27 to TRBJ1-2; no clear D gene. Per germline, CDR1 MNHEY and CDR2 SMNVEV (reference sequence). The ends were cut back, 10 bases at V and 5 bases at J, with 14 bases in the middle. The CDR3 runs to 12 residues. The CDR3 region is CAIGDNLYGYTF. CDR3 DNA: TGTGCCATCGGAGACAATCTTTATGGCTACACCTTC.

This clonotype was observed at least ten times. J is TRBJ1-2 and V is TRBV27; 7 nucleotides agree with TRBD1. This CDR3 has 15 residues. V gave up 5 bases and J gave up 4 bases; unmatched junction bases: 10. Germline-derived CDR1 and CDR2 are MNHEY and SMNVEV (reference sequence). The DNA of the CDR3 is TGTGCCAGCAGTCCCGAAACGACAGGGAGCTATGGCTACACCTTC. This sequence encodes CASSPETTGSYGYTF.

The chain carries TRBV5-4 and TRBJ1-2; D possibly corresponds to TRBD1 (6 bases). Trimming pared 0 bases from V and 7 bases from J, leaving 13 bases between. The V gene's germline CDR1 is SGHNT and CDR2 YYREEE (reference sequence). The CDR3 extends over 14 amino acids. CDR3 sequence reads: CASSLEGGAGGYTF. CDR3 nucleotide sequence: TGTGCCAGCAGCTTGGAGGGGGGGGCGGGTGGCTACACCTTC.

There are a few counts of this clonotype. The V call is TRBV6-6, the J call TRBJ1-5; D is possibly TRBD1 (5 bases). The length of the CDR3 is 16 residues. Per germline, CDR1 MNHNY and CDR2 SVGAGI (reference sequence). Trimming cost V 6 bases and J 5 bases, with 20 bases left between them. Here the CDR3 reads CASRRRGHGEDQPQHF. As DNA, the CDR3 is TGTGCCAGCAGACGGAGGGGCCATGGGGAAGATCAGCCCCAGCATTTT.

This clonotype was observed a few times. This chain links TRBV6-5 with TRBJ2-5, with 9 bases that match TRBD2. With V trimmed by 7 bases and J by 5 bases, 2 bases remained unmatched. CDR3 length equals 12 residues. Germline CDR1 is MNHEY and CDR2 is SVGAGI. This chain's CDR3 is CASTTSGETQYF. CDR3 DNA sequence: TGTGCCAGCACTACTAGCGGGGAGACCCAGTACTTC.

A few counts support this clonotype. J is TRBJ2-2 and V is TRBV7-9; no firm D call. Germline CDR1 reads SEHNR; CDR2 reads FQNEAQ (reference sequence). V gave up 7 bases and J gave up 3 bases, with 3 bases separating them. The CDR3 sequence is 11 residues long. CDR3 nucleotides: TGTGCCAGCATTGACACCGGGGAGCTGTTTTTT. Its translation is CASIDTGELFF.

This clonotype was detected only a few times. This chain connects TRBV5-6 to TRBJ1-1; tentatively, D is TRBD1 (5 bases). The CDR3 extends over 13 amino acids. Trimming removed 0 bases from V and 6 bases from J, with 9 bases in between. Germline values: CDR1 SGHDT, CDR2 YYEEEE. The CDR3 bases are TGTGCCAGCAGCTTGGGGACAAGTTCTGAAGCTTTCTTT. Translation gives CASSLGTSSEAFF.

The rearrangement links TRBV6-5 to TRBJ2-4, with D tentatively TRBD1 or TRBD2 (5 bases each). Germline V CDR1 and CDR2: MNHEY, SVGAGI. The CDR3 sequence is 18 residues long. V shed 0 bases and J shed 0 bases, with 15 bases lying between them. CDR3 nucleotide sequence: TGTGCCAGCAGTTACTCGATGTGGCTTGGGGGAGCCAAAAACATTCAGTACTTC. Its translation: CASSYSMWLGGAKNIQYF.